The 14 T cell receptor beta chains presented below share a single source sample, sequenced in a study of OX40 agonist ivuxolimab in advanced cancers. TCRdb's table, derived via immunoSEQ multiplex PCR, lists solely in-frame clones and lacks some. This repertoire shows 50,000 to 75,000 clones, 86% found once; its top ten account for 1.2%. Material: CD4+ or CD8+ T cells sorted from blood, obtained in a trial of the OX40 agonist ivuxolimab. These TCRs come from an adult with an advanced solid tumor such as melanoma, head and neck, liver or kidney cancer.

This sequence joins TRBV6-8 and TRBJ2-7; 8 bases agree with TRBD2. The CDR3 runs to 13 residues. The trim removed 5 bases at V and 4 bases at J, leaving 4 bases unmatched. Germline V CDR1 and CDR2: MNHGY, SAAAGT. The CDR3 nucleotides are TGTGCCAGCAGTAGCGGGAGTAAGTACGAGCAGTACTTC. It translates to CASSSGSKYEQYF.

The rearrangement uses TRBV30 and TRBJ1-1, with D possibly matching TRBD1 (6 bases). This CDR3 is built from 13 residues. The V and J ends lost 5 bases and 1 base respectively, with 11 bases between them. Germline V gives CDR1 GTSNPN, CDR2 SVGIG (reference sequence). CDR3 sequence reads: CAWDRGPNTEAFF. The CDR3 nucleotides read TGTGCCTGGGATCGGGGGCCGAACACTGAAGCTTTCTTT.

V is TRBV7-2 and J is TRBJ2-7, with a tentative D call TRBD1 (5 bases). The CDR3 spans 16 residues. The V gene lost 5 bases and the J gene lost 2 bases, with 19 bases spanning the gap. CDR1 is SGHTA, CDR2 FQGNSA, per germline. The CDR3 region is CASSTESRTSAYEQYF. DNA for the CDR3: TGTGCCAGCAGCACAGAGTCCCGGACATCTGCCTACGAGCAGTACTTC.

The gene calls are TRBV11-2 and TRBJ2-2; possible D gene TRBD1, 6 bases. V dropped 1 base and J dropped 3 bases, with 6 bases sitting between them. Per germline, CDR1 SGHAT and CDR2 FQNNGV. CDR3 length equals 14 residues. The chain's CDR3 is CASSLGQDTGELFF. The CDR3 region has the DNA TGTGCCAGCAGCTTAGGACAGGACACCGGGGAGCTGTTTTTT.

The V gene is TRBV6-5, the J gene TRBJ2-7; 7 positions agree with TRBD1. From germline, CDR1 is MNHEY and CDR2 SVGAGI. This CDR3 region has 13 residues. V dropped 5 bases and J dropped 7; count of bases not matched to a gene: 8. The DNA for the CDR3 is TGTGCCAGCAGTAAACCAGGGGGAAATGAGCAGTACTTC. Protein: CASSKPGGNEQYF.

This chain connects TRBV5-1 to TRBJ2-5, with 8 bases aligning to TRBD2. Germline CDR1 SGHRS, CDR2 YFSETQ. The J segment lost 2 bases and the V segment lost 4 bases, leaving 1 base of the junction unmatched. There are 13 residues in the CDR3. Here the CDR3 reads CASSAGGQETQYF. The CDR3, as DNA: TGCGCCAGCAGCGCGGGAGGACAAGAGACCCAGTACTTC.

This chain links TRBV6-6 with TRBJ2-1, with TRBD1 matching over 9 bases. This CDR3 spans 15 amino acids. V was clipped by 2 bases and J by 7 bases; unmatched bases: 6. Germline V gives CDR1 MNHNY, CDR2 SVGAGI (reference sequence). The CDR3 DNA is TGTGCCAGCAGTTACCGGGACAGGGTTGAAAATGAGCAGTTCTTC. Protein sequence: CASSYRDRVENEQFF.

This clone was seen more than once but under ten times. Here the CDR3 reads CASSLAGVLNEQFF. CDR3 DNA sequence: TGTGCCAGCAGCTTGGCGGGAGTGTTGAATGAGCAGTTCTTC. This chain connects TRBV11-2 to TRBJ2-1; TRBD2 matches at 7 bases. The CDR3 extends over 14 amino acids. Trimming took 3 bases from V and 7 from J; bases not matched to a gene: 6. Germline CDR1 SGHAT, CDR2 FQNNGV.

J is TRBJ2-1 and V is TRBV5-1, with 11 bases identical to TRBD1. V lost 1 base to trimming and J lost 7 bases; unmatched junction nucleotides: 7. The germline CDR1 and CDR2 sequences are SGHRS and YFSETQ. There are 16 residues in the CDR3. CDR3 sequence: CASSLNPGQGVNEQFF. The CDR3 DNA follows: TGCGCCAGCAGCTTGAACCCGGGACAGGGGGTTAATGAGCAGTTCTTC.

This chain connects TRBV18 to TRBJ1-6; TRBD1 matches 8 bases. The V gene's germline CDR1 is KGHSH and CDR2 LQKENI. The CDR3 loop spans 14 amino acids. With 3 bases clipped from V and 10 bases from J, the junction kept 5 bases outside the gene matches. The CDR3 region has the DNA TGTGCCAGCTCACCCCAGGGGGCCGGATCACCCCTCCACTTT. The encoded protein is CASSPQGAGSPLHF. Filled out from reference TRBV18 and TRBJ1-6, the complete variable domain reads NAGVMQNPRHLVRRRGQEARLRCSPMKGHSHVYWYRQLPEEGLKFMVYLQKENIIDESGMPKERFSAEFPKEGPSILRIQQVVRGDSAAYFCASSPQGAGSPLHFGNGTRLTVT.

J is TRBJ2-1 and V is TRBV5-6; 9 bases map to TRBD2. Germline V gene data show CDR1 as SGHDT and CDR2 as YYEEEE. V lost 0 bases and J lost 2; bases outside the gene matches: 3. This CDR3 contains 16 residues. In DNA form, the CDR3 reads TGTGCCAGCAGCTTGGGGGGACTAGCCGCCTACAATGAGCAGTTCTTC. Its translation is CASSLGGLAAYNEQFF.

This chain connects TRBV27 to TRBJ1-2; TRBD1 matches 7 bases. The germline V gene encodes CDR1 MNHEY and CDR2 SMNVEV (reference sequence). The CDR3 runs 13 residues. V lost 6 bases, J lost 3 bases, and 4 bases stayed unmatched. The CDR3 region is CASREGTDYGYTF. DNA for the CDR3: TGTGCCAGCAGGGAAGGGACAGACTATGGCTACACCTTC.

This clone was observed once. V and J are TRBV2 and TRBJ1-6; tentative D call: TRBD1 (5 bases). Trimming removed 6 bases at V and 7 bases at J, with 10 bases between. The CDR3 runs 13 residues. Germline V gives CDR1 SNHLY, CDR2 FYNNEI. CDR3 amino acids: CASSRERNSPLHF. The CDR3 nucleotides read TGTGCCAGCAGCAGGGAGCGCAATTCACCCCTCCACTTT. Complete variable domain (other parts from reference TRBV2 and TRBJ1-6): EPEVTQTPSHQVTQMGQEVILRCVPISNHLYFYWYRQILGQKVEFLVSFYNNEISEKSEIFDDQFSVERPDGSNFTLKIRSTKLEDSAMYFCASSRERNSPLHFGNGTRLTVT.

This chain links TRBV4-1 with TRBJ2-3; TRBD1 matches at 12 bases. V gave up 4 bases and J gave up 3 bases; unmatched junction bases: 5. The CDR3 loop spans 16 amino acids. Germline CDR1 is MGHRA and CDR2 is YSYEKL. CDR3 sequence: CASSPGQGASTDTQYF. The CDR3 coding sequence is TGCGCCAGCAGCCCGGGACAGGGGGCCTCGACAGATACGCAGTATTTT.